This T cell receptor beta chain was sequenced during a study of blood T cell repertoires in COVID-19. Across the study: Sites across the United States, Italy and Spain contributed samples from acute and convalescent COVID-19. From T cells, B-cell-depleted T cells, or PBMCs came the material, which was cDNA or gDNA.

While infection was still active, Seattle patients were enrolled and then followed longitudinally. Sequencing was performed with immunoSEQ multiplex PCR; in TCRdb, only in-frame clones are kept and a portion is missing. The sample consists of roughly 240,000 clones, roughly 85% of them appearing once. The sample comprised peripheral blood. This clonotype originated in a man in his forties or fifties with COVID-19, enrolled during active disease.

CDR3 sequence (DNA): TGTGCCAGCAGCTCCTCCGGACACTCCCAGTTCTTT. Protein sequence: CASSSSGHSQFF. This chain links TRBV7-3 with TRBJ1-1; a weak D match, TRBD1 (5 bases). The CDR3 loop spans 12 amino acids. The germline V gene has CDR1 SGHTA and CDR2 FQGTGA. The V end lost 4 bases, the J end lost 14 bases, and 17 bases lay between the germline ends. Combining the CDR3 with reference TRBV7-3 and TRBJ1-1 gives the whole variable domain GAGVSQTPSNKVTEKGKYVELRCDPISGHTALYWYRQSLGQGPEFLIYFQGTGAADDSGLPNDRFFAVRPEGSVSTLKIQRTERGDSAVYLCASSSSGHSQFFGQGTRLTVV.